This T cell receptor beta chain comes out of a study of T cells after yellow fever vaccination. CDR3 length: 17 amino acids. Germline trimming cut 0 bases from V and 4 bases from J; bases unmatched to any gene: 12. The germline CDR1 and CDR2 sequences are DFQATT and SNEGSKA (reference sequence). This clonotype was counted a few times. MiXCR, run by TCRdb on the 5' RACE reads, gives a single entry per CDR3 protein. The sample has 510,000 or so distinct CDR3 sequences, less than 20% seen once. The clonotype originates from a man aged 25-45 years who received the YFV17D yellow fever vaccine. V gene TRBV20-1 combines with J gene TRBJ2-7; TRBD2 matches 10 bases. The starting material was PBMCs, obtained 15 days after the yellow fever booster vaccination. In DNA form, the CDR3 reads TGCAGTGCTAGAGACCTTTCCGGGACTAGCGCAAGTTACGAGCAGTACTTC. Protein: CSARDLSGTSASYEQYF.